This T cell receptor beta chain was identified in a study of STAT3 mutations in large granular lymphocyte leukemia. V lost 7 bases to trimming and J lost 8 bases; unmatched junction nucleotides: 8. Germline CDR1 SGHRS, CDR2 YFSETQ. The CDR3 is made up of 14 amino acids. The study's findings and limits: Every T-LGLL patient had at least one immunodominant TCRbeta clonotype.

Concerning this clone itself: The antigen is unknown.

Assay: immunoSEQ multiplex PCR; the TCRdb copy retains only in-frame clones and omits some. The table records over 8,500 clones, around nine tenths of them present only once. The sequence was obtained from a man older than 75 with T-cell large granular lymphocyte leukemia. Some clones in this sample may be carry-over from other donors' samples. The chain couples TRBV5-1 to TRBJ1-4; 10 nucleotides agree with TRBD1. Sample: peripheral blood mononuclear cells. The CDR3 DNA reads TGCGCCAGCCGTCCCGGGACAGGGGTAGAAAAACTGTTTTTT. Translated: CASRPGTGVEKLFF.